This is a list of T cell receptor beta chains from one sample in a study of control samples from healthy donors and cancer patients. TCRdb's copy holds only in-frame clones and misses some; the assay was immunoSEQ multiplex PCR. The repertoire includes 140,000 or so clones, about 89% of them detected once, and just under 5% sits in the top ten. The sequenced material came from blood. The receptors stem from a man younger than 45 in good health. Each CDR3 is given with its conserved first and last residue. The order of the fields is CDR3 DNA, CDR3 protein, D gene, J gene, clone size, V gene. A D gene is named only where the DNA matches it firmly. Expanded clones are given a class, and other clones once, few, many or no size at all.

DNA: TGTGCCAGCAGCCAAGAGGGGGGGGGCCGCTACAATGAGCAGTTCTTC; CDR3: CASSQEGGGRYNEQFF; D: .; J: TRBJ2-1; size: .; V: TRBV4-2
DNA: TGTGCCAGCAGCTTGGTCTTTGAGGAAAAACTGTTTTTT; CDR3: CASSLVFEEKLFF; D: .; J: TRBJ1-4; size: .; V: TRBV5-5
DNA: TGTGCTAGTGGTCGGACGGGGACCTACGAGCAGTACTTC; CDR3: CASGRTGTYEQYF; D: .; J: TRBJ2-7; size: .; V: TRBV12-5
DNA: TGTGCCACCAGCTCCCCGGGACAGGGTCGTAATGAGCAGTTCTTC; CDR3: CATSSPGQGRNEQFF; D: TRBD1; J: TRBJ2-1; size: once; V: TRBV24-1
DNA: TGTGCCAGCAGCGCCCTACAGGGACAGGAGCATTCACCCCTCCACTTT; CDR3: CASSALQGQEHSPLHF; D: TRBD1; J: TRBJ1-6; size: once; V: TRBV9
DNA: TGTGCCACCTTACGATACCAGGGGAACTTCTATGGCTACACCTTC; CDR3: CATLRYQGNFYGYTF; D: .; J: TRBJ1-2; size: .; V: TRBV6-5
DNA: TGTGCCAGCTCCCCTCGACAGGACGAAAAACTGTTTTTT; CDR3: CASSPRQDEKLFF; D: .; J: TRBJ1-4; size: once; V: TRBV18
DNA: TGCGCCAGCAGCTCTGGGGACGTAGGTGGAAAGCAGTACTTC; CDR3: CASSSGDVGGKQYF; D: .; J: TRBJ2-7; size: .; V: TRBV5-1
DNA: TGTGCCAGCTCACCCGGGGGGGCGGGCACCGGGGAGCTGTTTTTT; CDR3: CASSPGGAGTGELFF; D: TRBD2; J: TRBJ2-2; size: .; V: TRBV11-2
DNA: TGTGCCACCAGTGATAACGCCCGGTTAGCCGGGGAGCTGTTTTTT; CDR3: CATSDNARLAGELFF; D: .; J: TRBJ2-2; size: .; V: TRBV24-1
DNA: TGTGCCAGCAGCTCAACACGCTACGAGCAGTACTTC; CDR3: CASSSTRYEQYF; D: .; J: TRBJ2-7; size: many; V: TRBV7-2
DNA: TGTGCCAGCAGCTTGGCTAGCGGGGGATTTAGCACAGATACGCAGTATTTT; CDR3: CASSLASGGFSTDTQYF; D: TRBD2; J: TRBJ2-3; size: .; V: TRBV5-4
DNA: TGCGCCAGCAGCCCGGGACTAGCGGGAGGACTCGAGCAGTACTTC; CDR3: CASSPGLAGGLEQYF; D: TRBD2; J: TRBJ2-7; size: .; V: TRBV5-1
DNA: TGTGCCACCAGCCCGTCTGGTACCCGGGGCTACACCTTC; CDR3: CATSPSGTRGYTF; D: .; J: TRBJ1-2; size: .; V: TRBV15
DNA: TGTGCCAGCAGCCAAGGGTTGCGGCTAGCGGGAGGGTTTACCGGGGAGCTGTTTTTT; CDR3: CASSQGLRLAGGFTGELFF; D: TRBD2; J: TRBJ2-2; size: .; V: TRBV3-1/TRBV3-2
DNA: TGCGCCAGCAGCTTGCCAAGACAGGGAAGCTCCTACGAGCAGTACTTC; CDR3: CASSLPRQGSSYEQYF; D: TRBD1; J: TRBJ2-7; size: .; V: TRBV5-1
DNA: TGTGCCACCAGCAGGGGGGACAGGGATTACAATGAGCAGTTCTTC; CDR3: CATSRGDRDYNEQFF; D: TRBD1; J: TRBJ2-1; size: .; V: TRBV15
DNA: TGTGCCAGCAGCTTAAGGGTGAATGCGCCCGAGCAGTACTTC; CDR3: CASSLRVNAPEQYF; D: .; J: TRBJ2-7; size: .; V: TRBV7-3
DNA: TGTGCCACCAGCAAACAGGACTCTTATGGCTACACCTTC; CDR3: CATSKQDSYGYTF; D: .; J: TRBJ1-2; size: once; V: TRBV15
DNA: TGTGCCAGCAGCCAATCACGGACCTCTCGAGGCTACACCTTC; CDR3: CASSQSRTSRGYTF; D: .; J: TRBJ1-2; size: .; V: TRBV16
DNA: TGTGCCAGCAGCTTAGTTAGCGGGAGGGTAGGGGAGCAGTACTTC; CDR3: CASSLVSGRVGEQYF; D: TRBD2; J: TRBJ2-7; size: .; V: TRBV7-9
DNA: TGTGCCAGCAGCCGACTGGAAGATACGCAGTATTTT; CDR3: CASSRLEDTQYF; D: .; J: TRBJ2-3; size: .; V: TRBV7-9